A selection of T cell receptor beta chains follows, all from one sample in a study of CD8 T cells in Susac syndrome. TCRdb ran MiXCR on the immunoSEQ multiplex PCR reads and lists one entry per CDR3 protein. The sample includes around 200,000 distinct CDR3 sequences, about 95% of them seen just once. Sequenced: CD4+ T cells from PBMCs. Every receptor here comes from a human donor in good health. The CDR3 runs from the conserved cysteine through the conserved F or W. D genes are given only for firm matches. Clone size is given for some rows only: seen once, a few or many times, or a class if the clone is expanded.

cdr3_nt,cdr3_aa,j_call,clone_size,v_call,d_call
TGCAGTGCTAGAGAGGTCTCTAGGGGCTACACCTTC,CSAREVSRGYTF,TRBJ1-2,.,TRBV20-1,.
TGTGCCAGCAGTCGAGGGACAGCTGAAGCTTTCTTT,CASSRGTAEAFF,TRBJ1-1,few,TRBV2,TRBD1
TGTGCCTGGAGAGTCTATAACACTGAAGCTTTCTTT,CAWRVYNTEAFF,TRBJ1-1,.,TRBV30,.
TGCAGTGCTAGTGGGGCGGGGGACACAGATACGCAGTATTTT,CSASGAGDTDTQYF,TRBJ2-3,.,TRBV20-1,TRBD2
TGCAGTGCCACTGTTGTATATGGATCCTACAATGAGCAGTTCTTC,CSATVVYGSYNEQFF,TRBJ2-1,.,TRBV20-1,.
TGCAGTGCTAGACCCGGGACTAGCGGGAGCTGGGAGCAGTTCTTC,CSARPGTSGSWEQFF,TRBJ2-1,.,TRBV20-1,TRBD2
TGTGCCTGGAGTGTACTTCGGCAGGGCTGGTTCGAGGATGAAAAACTGTTTTTT,CAWSVLRQGWFEDEKLFF,TRBJ1-4,.,TRBV30,.
TGCAGCGCTGAAGGGACAGGGAACACTGAAGCTTTCTTT,CSAEGTGNTEAFF,TRBJ1-1,.,TRBV29-1,TRBD1
TGCAGTGCCGATGACGGGAGGGAAGCAGATACGCAGTATTTT,CSADDGREADTQYF,TRBJ2-3,.,TRBV20-1,TRBD2
TGTGCCAGCTCAGAGGGGGCCGAGGGGACCCAGTACTTC,CASSEGAEGTQYF,TRBJ2-5,.,TRBV18,TRBD1
TGTGCCAGCAGTAACCTTGGGTTGACCGGGGAGCTGTTTTTT,CASSNLGLTGELFF,TRBJ2-2,.,TRBV27,.
TGCAGCGTTGACAGGGATGGGGGAGATACGCAGTATTTT,CSVDRDGGDTQYF,TRBJ2-3,.,TRBV29-1,.
TGTGCCAGCTCTGGAGAGATGACTGAAGCTTTCTTT,CASSGEMTEAFF,TRBJ1-1,.,TRBV27,.